Following are 18 T cell receptor beta chains from one sample sequenced in a study of cytomegalovirus exposure and HLA in healthy donors. The PCR was carried out with 60 Vbeta primers and 13 Jbeta primers. Measured with immunoSEQ multiplex PCR; TCRdb has only the in-frame clones, and not every one. The data show a few hundred thousand clones, just over 70% seen once. Specimen: PBMCs. Source of these receptors: a female donor in good health and CMV-seronegative.

V is TRBV5-5 and J is TRBJ1-1; D is ambiguous. The length of the CDR3 is 12 residues. The germline V gene encodes CDR1 SGHKS and CDR2 YYEKEE (reference sequence). V gave up 7 bases and J gave up 3 bases, with 10 bases separating them. CDR3 in amino acids: CASGGIDTEAFF. CDR3 nucleotide sequence: TGTGCCAGCGGAGGGATCGACACTGAAGCTTTCTTT.

The genes are TRBV7-3 and TRBJ2-1; 10 bases align to TRBD2. V dropped 2 bases and J dropped 10; count of bases not matched to a gene: 8. Germline CDR1 reads SGHTA; CDR2 reads FQGTGA. This CDR3 comprises 15 residues. The CDR3 protein is CASSLSSGRAGEQFF. The CDR3 coding sequence is TGTGCCAGCAGCTTATCCAGCGGGAGGGCAGGAGAGCAGTTCTTC. The full variable domain, completed using reference TRBV7-3 and TRBJ2-1, is GAGVSQTPSNKVTEKGKYVELRCDPISGHTALYWYRQSLGQGPEFLIYFQGTGAADDSGLPNDRFFAVRPEGSVSTLKIQRTERGDSAVYLCASSLSSGRAGEQFFGPGTRLTVL.

This clone was counted a single time. The rearrangement joins TRBV9 to TRBJ2-7, with D tentatively TRBD1 (6 bases). This CDR3 contains 12 residues. The V end lost 3 bases, the J end lost 7 bases, and 11 bases lay between the germline ends. Per the germline V gene, CDR1 is SGDLS and CDR2 is YYNGEE. The chain's CDR3 is CASSEQTGEQYF. The CDR3 bases are TGTGCCAGCAGCGAACAAACAGGGGAGCAGTACTTC.

To note about this clone: The DNA is left out, because the CDR3 cannot be placed on it with certainty; the CDR3 is given as TCRdb lists it. The rearrangement joins TRBV11-2 to TRBJ1-4; TRBD1, as called in the table, went unchecked against the DNA. The CDR3 contains 14 residues when both ends are counted. Germline assignment: CDR1 SGHAT and CDR2 FQNNGV. The chain's CDR3 is CASSFGQGREKLFF.

The chain joins TRBV4-1 to TRBJ2-2; tentative D call: TRBD2 (5 bases). Per germline, CDR1 MGHRA and CDR2 YSYEKL. The CDR3 is 16 amino acids. Deletions cut 0 bases from V and 4 bases from J, with 12 bases between. CDR3 amino acids: CASSQDWLAVTGELFF. The CDR3 nucleotides read TGCGCCAGCAGCCAAGACTGGCTAGCAGTCACCGGGGAGCTGTTTTTT.

The chain has TRBV2 and TRBJ1-1; D not certain. V shed 3 bases and J shed 2 bases, with 4 bases lying between them. The CDR3 is made up of 12 amino acids. Germline V gives CDR1 SNHLY, CDR2 FYNNEI. The CDR3 protein is CASSEGNTEAFF. The CDR3 nucleotides read TGTGCCAGCAGTGAGGGCAACACTGAAGCTTTCTTT.

The chain combines TRBV19 with TRBJ2-5, with D unclear. Between the trimmed V and J ends, which lost 3 bases and 5 bases, there was a span of 10 bases. Germline lookup yields CDR1 LNHDA and CDR2 SQIVND (reference sequence). This CDR3 region has 13 residues. The CDR3 bases are TGTGCCAGTAGTATTAGTACTATCGAGACCCAGTACTTC. Its protein is CASSISTIETQYF.

The V and J genes are TRBV29-1 and TRBJ1-5; 8 bases line up with TRBD1. Unmatched junction bases numbered 4, after V lost 6 bases and J lost 0 bases. Germline V gene lookup returns CDR1 SQVTM and CDR2 ANQGSEA. CDR3 length equals 14 residues. The CDR3 sequence: CSVRDRNSNQPQHF. The CDR3, as DNA: TGCAGCGTGAGGGACAGGAATAGCAATCAGCCCCAGCATTTT.

This chain links TRBV27 with TRBJ2-1, with 7 positions matching TRBD2. The CDR3 sequence is 14 residues long. The germline V gene has CDR1 MNHEY and CDR2 SMNVEV (reference sequence). Trimming cost V 5 bases and J 6 bases; bases outside gene matches: 7. The CDR3: CASSTRGSGNEQFF. CDR3 in DNA: TGTGCCAGCAGTACCCGCGGGAGCGGCAATGAGCAGTTCTTC.

The rearrangement joins TRBV4-1 to TRBJ2-1; possible D gene TRBD1, 5 bases. CDR3 length: 14 amino acids. Looked up from germline, CDR1 is MGHRA and CDR2 is YSYEKL. The V and J ends lost 0 bases and 9 bases respectively, with 12 bases between them. The CDR3 region is CASSQEGRIGEQFF. For the CDR3, the DNA is TGCGCCAGCAGCCAAGAGGGGCGGATAGGTGAGCAGTTCTTC.

There are a few counts of this clone. The V call is TRBV7-9, the J call TRBJ1-5, with D possibly TRBD1 on 6 matching bases. V lost 5 bases and J 3 bases, leaving 11 bases between the germline ends. Germline CDR1 is SEHNR and CDR2 is FQNEAQ (reference sequence). The CDR3 is made up of 14 amino acids. The CDR3 region is CASSTTGINQPQHF. The CDR3 DNA is TGTGCCAGCAGCACAACAGGGATCAATCAGCCCCAGCATTTT.

The chain carries TRBV28 and TRBJ2-7; 7 bases are shared with TRBD1. The trim removed 5 bases at V and 2 bases at J, leaving 9 bases unmatched. The CDR3 covers 15 residues. Germline CDR1 and CDR2: MDHEN and SYDVKM. In nucleotides, the CDR3 is TGTGCCAGCAGTGGACCCGAGACAGGGACCTACGAGCAGTACTTC. Translated, it gives CASSGPETGTYEQYF.

This clone was observed a single time. The genes are TRBV5-6 and TRBJ2-5; TRBD2 agrees at 13 bases. With 3 bases clipped from V and 2 bases from J, the junction kept 13 bases outside the gene matches. Germline V gene data show CDR1 as SGHDT and CDR2 as YYEEEE. This CDR3 has 19 amino acids. CDR3 loop: CASSSKLAGGPGAQETQYF. CDR3 bases: TGTGCCAGCAGCTCAAAACTAGCGGGAGGGCCGGGGGCACAAGAGACCCAGTACTTC.

As concerns this clone: The junction and the germline gene differ at one end; a read error may be behind it. V gene TRBV7-9 combines with J gene TRBJ2-3; 11 bases align to TRBD2. Germline V lookup: CDR1 SEHNR, CDR2 FQNEAQ (reference sequence). CDR3 length: 18 residues. The CDR3 DNA reads TGTTCCAGCAGCTCTCGATTGGGACTAGCGGAAAGCACAGATACGCAGTATTTT. Its translation: CSSSSRLGLAESTDTQYF.

This chain uses TRBV19 with TRBJ2-7; possibly TRBD2 for D (5 bases). V dropped 5 bases and J dropped 3 bases, with 17 bases sitting between them. The CDR3 is 15 residues long. From germline, CDR1 is LNHDA and CDR2 SQIVND (reference sequence). The CDR3 nucleotides read TGTGCCAGTAGTCCCCCTGGGCTAGCAGACTACGAGCAGTACTTC. It yields the protein CASSPPGLADYEQYF.

This clone was observed once. This chain links TRBV5-4 with TRBJ2-2; 7 bases are a match to TRBD1. The J segment lost 5 bases and the V segment lost 4 bases, leaving 11 bases of the junction unmatched. The CDR3 loop spans 16 amino acids. Germline V lookup: CDR1 SGHNT, CDR2 YYREEE (reference sequence). The CDR3 protein is CASSPSRTGGTGELFF. CDR3 coding DNA: TGTGCCAGCAGCCCCAGTCGGACAGGCGGGACCGGGGAGCTGTTTTTT.

The chain combines TRBV4-1 with TRBJ2-1, with TRBD1 identical over 10 bases. V lost 0 bases and J lost 5; bases outside the gene matches: 4. This CDR3 contains 16 residues. Germline CDR1 and CDR2: MGHRA and YSYEKL. CDR3 bases: TGCGCCAGCAGCCAAGACCGACAGGGGGCCCACAATGAGCAGTTCTTC. Protein sequence: CASSQDRQGAHNEQFF.

This clone has just one count. The V call is TRBV28, the J call TRBJ2-7, with D possibly being TRBD2 (5 bases). V was shortened by 8 bases and J by 2 bases, with 10 bases between the two germline ends. The CDR3 runs to 12 residues. Germline CDR1 reads MDHEN; CDR2 reads SYDVKM. CDR3 nucleotide sequence: TGTGCCAGCGAGAGCGGTCCCTACGAGCAGTACTTC. It is translated as CASESGPYEQYF.